This T cell receptor (beta chain) appears in the sequencing data of a study of T-cell reconstitution after alpha-beta-depleted transplantation in children. The TCRbeta library was prepared with unique molecular identifiers. TCRdb ran MiXCR on the PCR reads and lists one entry per CDR3 protein. The data hold under 450,000 distinct CDR3 sequences, with about an eighth observed a single time. Trimming took off 1 base at V and 8 bases at J, with 14 bases between the two ends. Germline V CDR1 and CDR2: DFQATT, SNEGSKA (reference sequence). This CDR3 has 13 residues. This receptor was taken from a human donor who donated a stem cell graft to a child with Fanconi anemia. The material was PBMCs, obtained from the stem cell graft. The rearrangement uses TRBV20-1 and TRBJ1-1; D is perhaps TRBD1 (5 bases). CDR3 nucleotide sequence: TGCAGTGCTAGAGCCCGGACCGGGGGAGAAGCTTTCTTT. It encodes CSARARTGGEAFF.